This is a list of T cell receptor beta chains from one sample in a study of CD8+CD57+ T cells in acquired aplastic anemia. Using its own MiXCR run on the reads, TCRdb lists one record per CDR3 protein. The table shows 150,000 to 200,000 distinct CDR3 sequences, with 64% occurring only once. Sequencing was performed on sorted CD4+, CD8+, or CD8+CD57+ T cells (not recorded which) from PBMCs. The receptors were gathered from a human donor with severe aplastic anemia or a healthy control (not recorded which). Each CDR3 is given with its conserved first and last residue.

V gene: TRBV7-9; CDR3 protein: CASSPRRDGNYEQHF
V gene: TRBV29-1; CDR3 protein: CSVEGGYEQYF
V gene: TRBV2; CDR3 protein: CASRDRGLFYGYTF
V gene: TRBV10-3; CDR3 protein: CASSLEDRDYNEQFF
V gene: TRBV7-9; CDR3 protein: CASSQGRMNTGELFF
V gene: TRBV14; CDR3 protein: CASSQSGQGFPEQYF
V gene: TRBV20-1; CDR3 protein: CSARPEGGLIYNEQFF
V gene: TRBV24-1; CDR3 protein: CATSDLRDNEQFF
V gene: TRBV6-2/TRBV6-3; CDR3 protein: CASTTSQEAQYF
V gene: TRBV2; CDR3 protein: CASRRQVNTEAFF
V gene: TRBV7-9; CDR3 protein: CASSSSRGVGNQPQHF
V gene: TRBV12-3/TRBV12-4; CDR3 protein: CASSLGTSTDTQYF
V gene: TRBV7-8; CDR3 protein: CASSSWTGANNEQFF
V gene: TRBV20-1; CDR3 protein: CSARVLGNYGYTF
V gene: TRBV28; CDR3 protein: CASSTRGTGGPSYEQYF
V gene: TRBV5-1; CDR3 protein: CASSTGTSETDTQYF
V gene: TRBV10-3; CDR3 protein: CAISEGAGGYTF
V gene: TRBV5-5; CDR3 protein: CASSGTSGANVLTF
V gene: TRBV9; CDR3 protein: CASNPGGLNTEAFF
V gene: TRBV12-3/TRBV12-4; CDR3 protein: CASSLGVAGGPGDTGELFF
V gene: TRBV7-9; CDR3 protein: CASSRSGGASPLHF
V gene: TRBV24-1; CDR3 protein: CATSDFRGPLTLFF
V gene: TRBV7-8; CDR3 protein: CASSLERGAYEQYF
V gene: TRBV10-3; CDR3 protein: CAISESATYEQYF
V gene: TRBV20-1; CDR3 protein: CSARGGWGQPQHF
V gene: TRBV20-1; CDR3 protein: CSARRDRGGEELFF
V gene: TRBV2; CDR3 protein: CASSEEQGRGSPLHF
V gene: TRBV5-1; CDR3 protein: CASSWTSGRAYEQYF
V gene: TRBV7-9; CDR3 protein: CASSLALASGRVLGELFF
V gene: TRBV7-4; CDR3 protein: CASSHTTSGGTDTQYF
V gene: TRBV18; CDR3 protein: CASSPIARTSYTDTQYF
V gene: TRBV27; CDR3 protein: CASSLLTPNYEQYF
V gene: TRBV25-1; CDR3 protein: CASSFGGGASEQFF
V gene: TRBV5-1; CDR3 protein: CASSSGTSGNEQFF
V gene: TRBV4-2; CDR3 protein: CASSQESGGPGETQYF
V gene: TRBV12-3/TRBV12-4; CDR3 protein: CASSLVRGHTGETQYF
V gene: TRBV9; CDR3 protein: CASSPRAGGPADTQYF
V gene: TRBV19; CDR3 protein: CVSTPGGFSYNSPLHF
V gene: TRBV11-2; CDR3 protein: CASSLSRGDTGELFF
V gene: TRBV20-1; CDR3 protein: CSASSGPDTQYF
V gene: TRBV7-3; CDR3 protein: CASSLNEGGGASTDTQYF
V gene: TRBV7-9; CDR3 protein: CASSLGQGYGYTF
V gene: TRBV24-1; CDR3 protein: CATSPGLTNTGELFF
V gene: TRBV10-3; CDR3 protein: CAIRTGLYNEQFF
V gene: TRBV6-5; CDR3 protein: CASSGGLAGYEQCF
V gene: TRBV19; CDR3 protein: CASSILRGNEKLFF
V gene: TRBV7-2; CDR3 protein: CASSPSVAVGYTF
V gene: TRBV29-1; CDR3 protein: CSVRQGPDGYTF
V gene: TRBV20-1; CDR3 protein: CSASGQGLKQYF
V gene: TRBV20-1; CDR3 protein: CSAPGTGGYTF
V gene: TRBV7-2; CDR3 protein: CASSTSPVQETQYF
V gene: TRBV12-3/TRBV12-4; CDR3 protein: CASSANRGGETQYF
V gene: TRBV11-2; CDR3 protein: CASSLGGSGGSQYEQYF
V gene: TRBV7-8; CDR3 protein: CASSFYRGTGELFF
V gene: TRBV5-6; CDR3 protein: CASSLAWRGPGDTQYF
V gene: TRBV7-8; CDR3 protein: CASRRTIQETQYF
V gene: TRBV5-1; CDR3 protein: CASATGLRETQYF
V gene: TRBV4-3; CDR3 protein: CASSQGHSGVEGRTEAFF
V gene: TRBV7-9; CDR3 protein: CASSPHAQVSYEQYF